This T cell receptor beta chain is drawn from a study of monozygotic twins with inflammatory bowel disease. CDR3 size: 14 residues. Germline V lookup: CDR1 ENHRY, CDR2 SYGVKD. It was roughly 3.5 ug of total RNA that each TCR library used. No DNA is given; TCRdb re-called the 5' RACE reads and lists each CDR3 protein once. Its table records some 160,000 distinct CDR3 sequences. The V call is TRBV10-3, the J call TRBJ2-3; TCRdb reports TRBD2, a call that lacks DNA to check it against. Sequencing input: blood. The TCR sequence derives from a human donor with ulcerative colitis or Crohn's disease, or a healthy co-twin of an affected twin (not recorded which). The CDR3 loop reads CAILKRGDTDTQYF.